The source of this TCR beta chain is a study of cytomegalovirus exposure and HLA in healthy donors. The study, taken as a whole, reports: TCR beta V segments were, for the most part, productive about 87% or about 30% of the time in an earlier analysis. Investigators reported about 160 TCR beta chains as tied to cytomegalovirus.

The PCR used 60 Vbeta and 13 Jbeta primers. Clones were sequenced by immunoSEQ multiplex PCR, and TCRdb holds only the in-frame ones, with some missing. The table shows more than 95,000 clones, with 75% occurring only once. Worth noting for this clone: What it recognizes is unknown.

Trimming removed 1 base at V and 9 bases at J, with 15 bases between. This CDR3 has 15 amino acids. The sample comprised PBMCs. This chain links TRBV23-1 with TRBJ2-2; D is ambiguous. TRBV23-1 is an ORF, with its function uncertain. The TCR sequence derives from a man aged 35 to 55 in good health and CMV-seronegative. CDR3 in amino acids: CASSQYPGGERELFF. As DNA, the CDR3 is TGCGCCAGCAGTCAATATCCGGGTGGTGAAAGGGAGCTGTTTTTT.